The 19 T cell receptor beta chains reported below all come from one sample, sequenced in a study of blood T cell repertoires in COVID-19 (TCRdb year 2020). The protocol used for the library was the immunoSEQ multiplex PCR assay. Entries here come from immuneACCESS through TCRdb and include only in-frame sequences with V and J called. Some clones fail to appear in such tables; in the studies checked, an unresolved V gene covers under half of the shortfall, and the cause of the remainder is unknown. The sample records approximately 250,000 clones, around 80% of which are singletons. Of the sample, more than 5% is held by the ten largest clones. Sequenced input: peripheral blood. Source of these receptors: a human donor in a cohort sampled during active COVID-19.

The chain couples TRBV27 to TRBJ2-1; possibly TRBD1 for D (7 bases). V lost 2 bases to trimming and J lost 7 bases, with 15 bases between them. CDR1 is MNHEY, CDR2 SMNVEV, per germline (reference sequence). This CDR3 is 15 amino acids long. CDR3 sequence reads: CASSLVRGARNEQFF. The CDR3 DNA reads as TGTGCCAGCAGTTTAGTCAGGGGGGCAAGGAATGAGCAGTTCTTC.

The rearrangement links TRBV10-3 to TRBJ2-1, with 7 bases that match TRBD2. V gave up 2 bases and J gave up 4 bases; unmatched junction bases: 8. CDR1 ENHRY and CDR2 SYGVKD come from the germline V gene. The length of the CDR3 is 16 residues. The chain's CDR3 is CAISESGGRQYNEQFF. The CDR3 coding sequence is TGTGCCATCAGTGAGAGCGGCGGGAGACAGTACAATGAGCAGTTCTTC.

The gene calls are TRBV19 and TRBJ2-3; TRBD2 agrees at 9 bases. The V and J ends lost 3 bases and 4 bases, in that order; junction bases with no gene match: 5. CDR3 size: 15 residues. Germline CDR1 reads LNHDA; CDR2 reads SQIVND (reference sequence). CDR3 residues: CASSIIAGAADTQYF. Here the CDR3 DNA reads TGTGCCAGTAGTATTATAGCGGGAGCCGCAGATACGCAGTATTTT.

The chain joins TRBV19 to TRBJ1-4; 7 bases agree with TRBD1. The CDR3 runs to 15 residues. The junction had 5 bases not matched to a gene; V was cut back by 4 bases and J by 3 bases. Germline values: CDR1 LNHDA, CDR2 SQIVND (reference sequence). CDR3 nucleotide sequence: TGTGCCAGTAGTACCTACAGGGGCCCTAATGAAAAACTGTTTTTT. This sequence encodes CASSTYRGPNEKLFF.

This clone was seen more than once but under ten times. The rearrangement uses TRBV5-1 and TRBJ2-7; possible D gene TRBD1, 5 bases. Per germline, CDR1 SGHRS and CDR2 YFSETQ. This CDR3 is built from 15 residues. Between the trimmed V and J ends, which lost 6 bases and 2 bases, there was a span of 18 bases. CDR3 sequence: CASKFERGRAYEQYF. CDR3 DNA: TGCGCCAGCAAGTTCGAAAGGGGTAGAGCCTACGAGCAGTACTTC. The full variable domain, its missing parts supplied by reference TRBV5-1 and TRBJ2-7, is KAGVTQTPRYLIKTRGQQVTLSCSPISGHRSVSWYQQTPGQGLQFLFEYFSETQRNKGNFPGRFSGRQFSNSRSEMNVSTLELGDSALYLCASKFERGRAYEQYFGPGTRLTVT.

The V gene is TRBV6-5, the J gene TRBJ2-1; 7 bases line up with TRBD2. This CDR3 has 15 amino acids. Trimming at V came to 2 bases and at J to 3 bases, leaving 4 bases not matched to a gene. Germline V gene data show CDR1 as MNHEY and CDR2 as SVGAGI. CDR3: CASSYGRGNYNEQFF. DNA of the CDR3: TGTGCCAGCAGTTACGGGCGGGGGAACTACAATGAGCAGTTCTTC.

The rearrangement uses TRBV28 and TRBJ1-1, with D perhaps matching TRBD1 (5 bases). With 6 bases removed from V and 5 bases from J, the gap between germline ends came to 16 bases. This CDR3 has 14 amino acids. Germline lookup yields CDR1 MDHEN and CDR2 SYDVKM. For the CDR3, the DNA is TGTGCCAGCAGCTCTCAGGGATTGTTGACTGAAGCTTTCTTT. This translates into CASSSQGLLTEAFF. The full variable domain, completed using reference TRBV28 and TRBJ1-1, is DVKVTQSSRYLVKRTGEKVFLECVQDMDHENMFWYRQDPGLGLRLIYFSYDVKMKEKGDIPEGYSVSREKKERFSLILESASTNQTSMYLCASSSQGLLTEAFFGQGTRLTVV.

The sample holds a few counts of this clone. The genes are TRBV5-1 and TRBJ1-1; D call uncertain. The CDR3 length is 13 residues. The V and J ends lost 5 bases and 0 bases respectively, with 8 bases between them. CDR1 and CDR2 from the germline V gene are SGHRS and YFSETQ. CDR3 protein: CASRSTLNTEAFF. The CDR3 DNA is TGCGCCAGCAGATCGACACTGAACACTGAAGCTTTCTTT. The complete variable domain, with remaining parts taken from reference TRBV5-1 and TRBJ1-1, reads KAGVTQTPRYLIKTRGQQVTLSCSPISGHRSVSWYQQTPGQGLQFLFEYFSETQRNKGNFPGRFSGRQFSNSRSEMNVSTLELGDSALYLCASRSTLNTEAFFGQGTRLTVV.

The chain couples TRBV10-2 to TRBJ1-1, with 7 bases lining up with TRBD1. From germline, CDR1 is WSHSY and CDR2 SAAADI. J was trimmed by 2 bases and V by 2 bases; bases with no gene match: 11. The CDR3 is made up of 17 amino acids. CDR3 sequence reads: CASSEVQGTATNTEAFF. CDR3 DNA sequence: TGCGCCAGCAGTGAGGTACAGGGGACCGCGACTAACACTGAAGCTTTCTTT.

This sequence joins TRBV5-1 and TRBJ1-1; D gene ambiguous. V was pared by 0 bases and J by 1 base, with 13 bases between. Per germline, CDR1 SGHRS and CDR2 YFSETQ. CDR3 size: 16 residues. The CDR3 reads CASSLAEGSANTEAFF. The CDR3 DNA is TGCGCCAGCAGCTTGGCCGAGGGATCAGCGAACACTGAAGCTTTCTTT.

This chain joins TRBV7-8 and TRBJ1-2; no clear D. Germline V CDR1 and CDR2: SGHVS, FQNEAQ. The CDR3 contains 14 residues. Trimming shortened V by 1 base and J by 2 bases, and 8 bases separated the two germline ends. CDR3 sequence: CASSLESSNYGYTF. The CDR3 nucleotides are TGTGCCAGCAGCTTAGAGAGCTCAAACTATGGCTACACCTTC. Together with reference TRBV7-8 and TRBJ1-2, the CDR3 gives the full variable domain: GAGVSQSPRYKVAKRGQDVALRCDPISGHVSLFWYQQALGQGPEFLTYFQNEAQLDKSGLPSDRFFAERPEGSVSTLKIQRTQQEDSAVYLCASSLESSNYGYTFGSGTRLTVV.

The chain joins TRBV5-6 to TRBJ2-7; D gene uncertain. The V and J ends lost 1 base and 6 bases respectively, with 5 bases between them. The length of the CDR3 is 11 residues. The germline CDR1 and CDR2 sequences are SGHDT and YYEEEE. The CDR3: CASSLQFEQYF. The CDR3 DNA is TGTGCCAGCAGCTTGCAGTTCGAGCAGTACTTC.

The chain is built from TRBV27 and TRBJ2-3; D is perhaps TRBD2 (6 bases). This CDR3 is built from 15 residues. Looked up from germline, CDR1 is MNHEY and CDR2 is SMNVEV (reference sequence). V was shortened by 10 bases and J by 3 bases, with 20 bases between the two germline ends. CDR3 region: CAIARTGLETDTQYF. DNA for the CDR3: TGTGCCATCGCTCGGACGGGACTCGAAACAGATACGCAGTATTTT.

The rearrangement links TRBV25-1 to TRBJ2-1, with 15 positions matching TRBD2. This CDR3 region has 15 residues. V lost 3 bases and J lost 10; bases outside the gene matches: 4. The germline V gene has CDR1 MGHDK and CDR2 SYGVNS. CDR3 sequence: CASSDPGTSGGEQFF. The CDR3 DNA reads as TGTGCCAGCAGTGACCCCGGGACTAGCGGGGGGGAGCAGTTCTTC. Based on the CDR3 plus reference TRBV25-1 and TRBJ2-1, the full variable domain is EADIYQTPRYLVIGTGKKITLECSQTMGHDKMYWYQQDPGMELHLIHYSYGVNSTEKGDLSSESTVSRIRTEHFPLTLESARPSHTSQYLCASSDPGTSGGEQFFGPGTRLTVL.

This clone has a handful of counts. The chain couples TRBV5-4 to TRBJ2-3; D might be TRBD2 (6 bases). The CDR3 is made up of 15 amino acids. The V gene lost 4 bases and the J gene lost 1 base, with 13 bases spanning the gap. Germline V gives CDR1 SGHNT, CDR2 YYREEE (reference sequence). CDR3 DNA sequence: TGTGCCAGCAGCCCTTTGACGGGAGGCACAGATACGCAGTATTTT. This codes for CASSPLTGGTDTQYF.

The CDR3 DNA is TGTGCCAGCAGGCAACCTAGCGGAGGAAGCTCCTACGAGCAGTACTTC. It specifies CASRQPSGGSSYEQYF. The chain links TRBV6-6 to TRBJ2-7; TRBD2 agrees at 7 bases. This CDR3 has 16 residues. Germline-derived CDR1 and CDR2 are MNHNY and SVGAGI (reference sequence). V shed 6 bases and J 0 bases; nucleotides not matched to a gene: 11.

This clone occurred once. The rearrangement links TRBV9 to TRBJ1-1; possible D gene TRBD1, 5 bases. Germline V gene data show CDR1 as SGDLS and CDR2 as YYNGEE. The CDR3 runs to 14 residues. The germline V and J ends were trimmed by 0 bases and 4 bases, with 10 bases remaining between them. DNA for the CDR3: TGTGCCAGCAGCGTAGGCGTGGGGGGCACTGAAGCTTTCTTT. Translating it yields CASSVGVGGTEAFF.

V gene TRBV5-6 combines with J gene TRBJ2-3; 14 positions match TRBD2. The V gene's germline CDR1 is SGHDT and CDR2 YYEEEE. J lost 5 bases, V lost 4 bases, and 12 bases had no gene match. The CDR3 length is 18 residues. Here the CDR3 DNA reads TGTGCCAGCAGCCGGCGCGGGACTAGCGGGAGAGCAGGAGATACGCAGTATTTT. Translation gives CASSRRGTSGRAGDTQYF.

CDR3 in amino acids: CASSEGTGDEKLFF. The CDR3 region has the DNA TGTGCCAGCAGTGAAGGGACAGGGGACGAAAAACTGTTTTTT. The rearrangement links TRBV5-8 to TRBJ1-4, with TRBD1 identical over 10 bases. This CDR3 is built from 14 residues. V lost 5 bases and J lost 8; bases outside the gene matches: 6. Germline CDR1 and CDR2: SGHTS and YDEGEE. Looking up the rest from reference TRBV5-8 and TRBJ1-4 gives the full variable domain: EAGVTQSPTHLIKTRGQQATLRCSPISGHTSVYWYQQALGLGLQFLLWYDEGEERNRGNFPPRFSGRQFPNYSSELNVNALELEDSALYLCASSEGTGDEKLFFGSGTQLSVL.